This T cell receptor (beta chain) was sequenced in a study of cytomegalovirus exposure and HLA in healthy donors (dated by TCRdb to about 2017). Some background on the complete study: An earlier analysis of approximately 550 of the donors reported approximately 290 Gb of sequence data and 117 million unique TCR beta sequences from some 180 million T cells. Besides the first cohort of approximately 670 subjects, a separate validation cohort made up of 95 to 150 different subjects was used. HLA typing covered class I and class II loci at four-digit resolution. Several DR-DQ haplotypes were handled as single units for association and clustering because linkage in the cohort was strong. Typing coverage differed by locus: A, B, C, DRB1 and DQB1 were typed in roughly 620-630 donors, DQA1 in 522, DPA1 in 600 to 610, and DPB1 in 450 to 490. All discovery cohort repertoires had been generated on a single sequencing platform. To predict cytomegalovirus infection status, the study combined high-throughput TCR immunosequencing, statistical association of individual TCRs with disease status, and machine learning. An earlier analysis of approximately 580 of the donors used high-throughput TCR beta sequencing to judge whether each TCR beta V gene segment behaved as functional or pseudogenic. The study aimed to test whether cataloging public T cell receptors could reveal signatures of past pathogen exposure. Using immunosequencing, the study profiled T cell repertoires from some 670 subjects and related those repertoires to cytomegalovirus serostatus. Among 398 genotyped donors of the cohort, an average of approximately 240,000 unique TCR beta nucleotide sequences were sequenced per donor, roughly 18% of them non-productive. In a later genetic analysis, genome-wide SNP genotypes for about 55% of the roughly 700 donors were used, and that subset was treated as a discovery cohort. Of the approximately 400 genotyped donors, 81% were placed in the genetic ancestry cluster associated with self-reported Caucasian donors. The later analysis used no new phenotypic data to find candidate immune exposures, relying instead on TCR beta sequences and their occurrence across donors. Donor age, sex, ethnicity and CMV serostatus were compiled alongside the repertoire data. A later analysis re-examined previously published TCR beta repertoires from hundreds of donors and added high-resolution HLA genotyping to investigate patterns of TCR occurrence. An early release covering more than 500 HLA-typed donors comprised approximately 300 gigabases of sequencing data and roughly 85 million unique TCR sequences.

Details on this clone: Its binding antigen is unknown.

Beyond this particular receptor, the publication reports: Correlated functional status among segregating V segments might be attributable to linkage disequilibrium, but an unknown experimental factor could not be ruled out. In a later analysis, several top co-occurrence clusters were reported to appear linked to parvovirus B19, influenza, CMV and Epstein-Barr virus. Only TCR beta chains were sequenced in this cohort, and the absence of alpha or paired-chain data limited detectable features. In a later analysis, 16,951 TCR beta sequences were associated with specific HLA alleles at a false discovery rate of 0.05. Seventeen rarely observed V segments, including chromosome 9 orphons, were excluded from the earlier analysis of a few hundred of the donors because counts were too low. A later analysis found that HLA-associated TCR beta chains were more clonally expanded and had lower generation probabilities than equally common non-associated chains. According to a later analysis, TCR association rates differed among HLA loci, with DRB1 alleles showing the most associated TCRs and HLA-C alleles showing the fewest. The only immune exposure information available for the cohort was CMV serostatus. Strong co-occurrence of HLA alleles, especially DR and DQ, made assigning TCR associations to individual alleles difficult. Most TCR sequences were observed very rarely across donors, whereas some public TCRs were present in many individuals. Because HLA typing was unavailable for some donors at each locus, only the typed subset was used in association tests. A further reported finding was that TCR beta sequences accurately predicted the HLA-A and HLA-B alleles for most subjects in the first cohort. According to the authors, the approach could potentially be generalized to other disease states and immunological phenotypes. Presence/absence analyses assumed roughly uniform sequencing depth across donors, an assumption that may not hold. In a later analysis, most CMV-associated TCR beta chains were found to appear HLA-restricted, with HLA associations seemingly driven largely by CMV exposure. A cluster of highly shared sequence variants was judged likely to be a technical artifact of the sequencing pipeline. According to a later genetic analysis, donors in an Asian-associated ancestry cluster had fewer N-insertions in productive TCRs than the roughly 700-donor mean. The classifier was reported to diagnose cytomegalovirus status with high specificity and sensitivity in both the original cohort and the validation cohort. Three of the identified cytomegalovirus-associated TCR beta chains were confirmed in vitro to be specific for cytomegalovirus antigens. In the study, some 180 TCR beta chains were listed as associated with cytomegalovirus. Some IMGT-functional V segments, including TRBV6-2 and TRBV6-3, could not be distinguished by the 87-base-pair reads and were therefore excluded. An association between a missense DCLRE1C variant and V-gene and J-gene trimming of TCR beta chains was found in a later genetic analysis and replicated in an independent cohort. Broadly in line with IMGT annotations, most TCR beta V segments showed up in productive rearrangements about 87% or about 30% of the time in an earlier analysis of roughly 590 of the donors.

Library method: the immunoSEQ multiplex PCR assay. The multiplex PCR relied on a mix of 60 forward primers for TCR Vbeta segments and 13 reverse primers for TCR Jbeta segments. Amplification of the CDR3 region of rearranged TCR beta genes was performed with a multiplex PCR assay on genomic DNA. Amplified TCR beta libraries were sequenced as 87-base-pair reads on the Illumina HiSeq System. On the study's bioinformatics: In a later analysis, 77 million or so unique TCR beta chains were counted across the 650 to 750 repertoires, and approximately 11 million of these chains were shared by at least two donors. Raw reads were error-corrected and collapsed into unique sequences by a nearest-neighbor algorithm in which closely related sequences were merged to remove PCR and sequencing errors. Alignment of CDR3 sequences to IMGT reference sequences was used to assign V, D and J gene segments. For a sequence to be retained, a match of at least six nucleotides to both a V gene segment and a J gene segment was required. Rearrangements were called productive when the CDR3 lacked stop codons and stayed in frame with V and J; all others were non-productive. CDR3 was defined by IMGT convention, running from the second conserved V-encoded cysteine to the conserved J-encoded phenylalanine. The earlier analysis of approximately 500 of the donors excluded sequences that lacked an unambiguous match to a single V gene segment. In an earlier analysis of more than 500 of the donors, a V segment was called functional when productive rearrangements were above 56.7%, and segregating when the standard deviation between donors exceeded 5%. To diagnose cytomegalovirus status from the catalog of TCR beta chain sequences, a statistical classification framework was built. In a later analysis, V and J genes were assigned by comparing TCR nucleotide sequences against IMGT/GENE-DB human TR gene sequences. A later analysis assigned CDR3 sequences and most-parsimonious VDJ recombination scenarios with the TCRdist pipeline. In a later analysis, each TCR beta chain was defined by its CDR3 amino acid sequence together with its V-gene family, and reads without a unique V-gene family were excluded. As a way to deal with suspected cross-contamination and a sequencing artifact, a later analysis dropped approximately 590 nucleotide sequences that were highly shared and had low generation probability. In a later analysis, a clonal expansion index for each public chain was calculated from normalized within-repertoire ranks of inferred template counts. A later analysis computed generation probabilities with a VDJ recombination model fitted to out-of-frame rearrangements, and checked the results against IGoR. Hypergeometric tests were used in a later analysis to score TCR-TCR, TCR-HLA and TCR-CMV co-occurrence, with a repertoire-size bias correction applied to the TCR pairs. To estimate false discovery rates, a later analysis permuted the HLA or CMV assignments 20 times. A later analysis grouped co-occurring TCRs with DBSCAN, adding TCRdist sequence similarity when clustering within HLA-allele-positive subsets. For co-occurrence clustering, repertoires with fewer than 30,000 or more than 120,000 public chains were excluded, along with a handful of repertoires with anomalous nucleotide sharing. This immuneACCESS table, as held by TCRdb, lists in-frame sequences with V and J called but not all clones. Of the missing ones, under half trace to an unresolved V gene in checked studies; the others have no known cause. V and J calls and clone size follow that table, whereas D and trimming were derived from the DNA. This sample's table lists around 200,000 clones. The ten largest clones capture approximately 0.98% of the sample.

The cohort was made up of 666 healthy bone marrow donors. All cohort members were sampled while nominally healthy, although unrecorded immune exposures were likely present. The donor was CMV seropositive and was included in the group of some 290 seropositive cohort members. Each donor provided a peripheral blood sample, and peripheral blood mononuclear cells were used for TCR beta sequencing. The Qiagen DNeasy Blood Extraction Kit was used to extract genomic DNA from the blood cell samples. Sequences SGHAT (CDR1) and FQNNGV (CDR2) are obtained from the germline V gene. V is trimmed back by 4 bases and J by 5 bases, and the junction contains 6 bases that no gene match accounts for. The CDR3 measures 14 amino acids from cysteine to phenylalanine. Only the CDR3 DNA is retained, 42 bases long and in frame from the first base.

The rearrangement combines TRBV11-2 with TRBJ1-1, and 8 junction bases match TRBD1. The sample taken for sequencing was PBMCs. The sequence was obtained from a woman in her twenties or thirties in good health and CMV-seropositive. In nucleotides, the sequence is TGTGCCAGCAGCTCCCGGACAGGGATTACTGAAGCTTTCTTT. It specifies CASSSRTGITEAFF.